This TCR beta chain was found in a study of cytomegalovirus exposure and HLA in healthy donors listed by TCRdb under 2017. Notes on the research overall: An earlier analysis of 587 of the donors reported about 280 Gb of sequence data and around 120 million unique TCR beta sequences obtained from around 190 million T cells. Roughly five DR-DQ haplotypes were handled as single units for association and clustering, since linkage in the cohort was strong. In an earlier analysis of more than 550 of the donors, high-throughput TCR beta sequencing was used to judge whether each TCR beta V gene segment behaved as functional or pseudogenic. All discovery cohort repertoires had been generated on a single sequencing platform. Both class I and class II loci were covered by HLA typing, at four-digit resolution. An early release that covered about 640 HLA-typed donors contained approximately 300 gigabases of sequencing data and tens of millions of unique TCR sequences. Rather than drawing on any new phenotypic data, the later analysis identified candidate immune exposures from TCR beta sequences and the way those sequences occurred across donors. The study was designed to test whether signatures of past pathogen exposure could be identified by cataloging public T cell receptors. Donor age, sex, ethnicity and CMV serostatus were compiled alongside the repertoire data. Along with the 666-subject first cohort, a separate validation cohort of over a hundred different subjects was used. The study combined high-throughput TCR immunosequencing, statistical association of individual TCRs with disease status, and machine learning to predict cytomegalovirus infection status. In a later genetic analysis, genome-wide SNP genotypes for about 65% of the 666 donors were used, and that subset was treated as a discovery cohort. Typing coverage differed by locus: A, B, C, DRB1 and DQB1 were typed in about 620-640 donors, DQA1 in 500 to 550, DPA1 in 600 to 610, and DPB1 in just under 490. Of the roughly 400 genotyped donors, around 81% fell in the genetic ancestry cluster associated with self-reported Caucasian donors. A later analysis re-examined previously published TCR beta repertoires from more than 600 donors and added high-resolution HLA genotyping to investigate patterns of TCR occurrence. The study used immunosequencing to profile the T cell repertoires of 666 subjects and linked those repertoires to cytomegalovirus serostatus. On average, 235,054 unique TCR beta nucleotide sequences were sequenced per donor among a few hundred genotyped donors of the cohort, with roughly 19% of those sequences being non-productive.

The library came from the immunoSEQ multiplex PCR assay. A mixture of 60 forward primers for TCR Vbeta segments and 13 reverse primers for TCR Jbeta segments was used in the multiplex PCR. A multiplex PCR assay on genomic DNA amplified the CDR3 region of rearranged TCR beta genes. The Illumina HiSeq System was used to sequence the amplified TCR beta libraries as 87-base-pair reads. The authors processed their data as follows. Across the 500 to 750 repertoires, a later analysis counted tens of millions of unique TCR beta chains, 9 million to 14 million of which were shared by at least two donors. Raw reads were error-corrected and collapsed into unique sequences by a nearest-neighbor algorithm in which closely related sequences were merged to remove PCR and sequencing errors. Alignment of CDR3 sequences to IMGT reference sequences was used to assign V, D and J gene segments. Each retained sequence needed at least a six-nucleotide match to both a V gene segment and a J gene segment. Rearrangements were called productive when the CDR3 lacked stop codons and stayed in frame with V and J; all others were non-productive. CDR3 was defined by IMGT convention, running from the second conserved V-encoded cysteine to the conserved J-encoded phenylalanine. The earlier analysis of about 500 of the donors excluded sequences that lacked an unambiguous match to a single V gene segment. An earlier analysis of approximately 590 of the donors classified V segments as functional when productive rearrangements were above 56.7% and as segregating when the standard deviation between donors was above 5%. To diagnose cytomegalovirus status from the catalog of TCR beta chain sequences, a statistical classification framework was built. A later analysis assigned V and J genes by comparing TCR nucleotide sequences with IMGT/GENE-DB human TR gene sequences. Using the TCRdist pipeline, a later analysis assigned CDR3 sequences along with most-parsimonious VDJ recombination scenarios. In a later analysis, each TCR beta chain was defined by its CDR3 amino acid sequence together with its V-gene family, and reads without a unique V-gene family were excluded. As a way to deal with suspected cross-contamination and a sequencing artifact, a later analysis dropped 450 to 600 nucleotide sequences that were highly shared and had low generation probability. In a later analysis, a clonal expansion index was calculated for each public chain from normalized within-repertoire ranks of inferred template counts. In a later analysis, generation probabilities were computed using a VDJ recombination model fitted to out-of-frame rearrangements, and the results were checked against IGoR. In a later analysis, TCR-TCR, TCR-HLA and TCR-CMV co-occurrence was scored with hypergeometric tests, and a repertoire-size bias correction was applied to TCR pairs. A later analysis estimated false discovery rates by permuting HLA or CMV assignments 20 times. A later analysis grouped co-occurring TCRs with DBSCAN, adding TCRdist sequence similarity when clustering within HLA-allele-positive subsets. Co-occurrence clustering excluded repertoires with fewer than 30,000 or more than 120,000 public chains, plus five with anomalous nucleotide sharing. TCRdb stores this immuneACCESS table with in-frame sequences only. Part of the clones is absent; in the studies checked, under half of the shortfall reflects unresolved V genes, and no reason is known for the rest. V and J calls and clone size are given by that table; D and trimming were obtained from the DNA. The sample table holds around 110,000 clones, of which over 70% were seen once. The ten largest clones take up less than 3.5% of the sample.

With respect to this clone: No cognate antigen has been identified for it. Base quality data are lacking; no much larger clone is found one base away.

General study outcomes and caveats: A total of roughly 160 TCR beta chains were listed by the study as associated with cytomegalovirus. The classifier was reported to diagnose cytomegalovirus status with high specificity and sensitivity in both the original cohort and the validation cohort. When HLA alleles, especially DR and DQ, strongly co-occurred, TCR associations were difficult to assign to individual alleles. Because counts were too low, seventeen rarely observed V segments, including chromosome 9 orphons, were excluded from the earlier analysis of some 540 of the donors. For the cohort, immune exposure information was limited to CMV serostatus. In a later genetic analysis, fewer N-insertions in productive TCRs were reported among donors in an Asian-associated ancestry cluster than the roughly 700-donor mean. A further reported finding was that TCR beta sequences accurately predicted the HLA-A and HLA-B alleles for most subjects in the first cohort. This cohort had only TCR beta chains sequenced, and the lack of alpha or paired-chain data limited which features could be detected. The sequencing pipeline was judged likely to have produced a cluster of highly shared sequence variants as a technical artifact. Because HLA typing was unavailable for some donors at each locus, only the typed subset was used in association tests. Sequencing depth was assumed to be roughly uniform across donors in the presence/absence analyses, though that assumption may not hold. It was suggested by the authors that the approach could potentially be generalized to other disease states and immunological phenotypes. Correlated functional status among segregating V segments might be attributable to linkage disequilibrium, but an unknown experimental factor could not be ruled out. At a false discovery rate of 0.05, a later analysis linked 16,951 TCR beta sequences to specific HLA alleles. A later analysis found that HLA-associated TCR beta chains were more clonally expanded and had lower generation probabilities than equally common non-associated chains. The 87-base-pair reads could not distinguish some IMGT-functional V segments, including TRBV6-2 and TRBV6-3, so those segments were excluded. In an earlier analysis of some 540 of the donors, most TCR beta V segments appeared in productive rearrangements about 87% or about 30% of the time, broadly matching IMGT annotations. In a later genetic analysis, a missense DCLRE1C variant was associated with V-gene and J-gene trimming of TCR beta chains, and the association was replicated in an independent cohort. While some public TCRs were present in many individuals, most TCR sequences turned up only very rarely across donors. Most CMV-associated TCR beta chains appeared to be HLA-restricted in a later analysis, and the HLA associations seemed to be driven largely by CMV exposure. A few of the identified cytomegalovirus-associated TCR beta chains were confirmed in vitro to be specific for cytomegalovirus antigens. In a later analysis, several top co-occurrence clusters were reported to appear linked to parvovirus B19, influenza, CMV and Epstein-Barr virus. In a later analysis, the rate of TCR association differed among HLA loci, with DRB1 alleles having the most associated TCRs and HLA-C alleles having the fewest.

In the germline V gene, CDR1 corresponds to SNHLY and CDR2 to FYNNEI. The CDR3 spans 14 residues, from the cysteine through the phenylalanine. The DNA shown is the 42-base CDR3, in frame from base 1. Cut back by 9 bases and 5 bases, the V and J ends lie 19 bases apart. The cohort comprised some 730 healthy bone marrow donors. All cohort members were sampled while nominally healthy, although unrecorded immune exposures were likely present. The donor tested CMV seronegative and was one of the 352 seronegative cohort members. A peripheral blood sample was collected from each donor, and TCR beta sequencing was performed on peripheral blood mononuclear cells. The Qiagen DNeasy Blood Extraction Kit was used to extract genomic DNA from the blood cell samples.

The sequence was obtained from a female donor in good health and CMV-seronegative. The chain was built from TRBV2 and TRBJ2-5; possibly the D gene is TRBD2, per 6 matching bases. Sequenced material: PBMCs. The nucleotides are TGTGCCAGTCGCTCCGGTACGGGGGTGGAGACCCAGTACTTC. It codes for CASRSGTGVETQYF. The full variable domain, with segments outside the CDR3 supplied by the reference TRBV2 and TRBJ2-5 proteins, appears as EPEVTQTPSHQVTQMGQEVILRCVPISNHLYFYWYRQILGQKVEFLVSFYNNEISEKSEIFDDQFSVERPDGSNFTLKIRSTKLEDSAMYFCASRSGTGVETQYFGPGTRLLVL.